Presented here are 18 T cell receptor beta chains from one specimen sequenced in a study of T cell responses to AZD1222 COVID-19 vaccine. Assay: immunoSEQ multiplex PCR; the TCRdb copy retains only in-frame clones and omits some. The repertoire holds some 60,000 clones, with approximately 80% as singletons. Material: peripheral blood, obtained 28 days after the second AZD1222 dose. These receptors were collected from an adult who received the AZD1222 COVID-19 vaccine.

Notes on this clone: At one of its ends the junction is not consistent with the germline gene, which may arise from a read error. The V gene is TRBV11-2, the J gene TRBJ1-4; D ambiguous. This CDR3 is built from 14 residues. Germline V gene data show CDR1 as SGHAT and CDR2 as FQNNGV. CDR3 residues: CASSLDRSNEKLFF. The DNA of the CDR3 is TGTGCCAGCAGCCTAGATAGGTCGAATGAAAAACTGTTTTTT.

This chain joins TRBV28 and TRBJ2-5; 9 positions match TRBD1. V dropped 6 bases and J dropped 1; count of bases not matched to a gene: 3. The CDR3 consists of 14 residues. Germline V gene lookup returns CDR1 MDHEN and CDR2 SYDVKM. CDR3 DNA sequence: TGTGCCAGCAGCTCGGGACAGGGCCAAGAGACCCAGTACTTC. It yields the protein CASSSGQGQETQYF.

The chain recombines TRBV7-2 with TRBJ1-6, with a possible D match to TRBD1 (6 bases). Germline V lookup: CDR1 SGHTA, CDR2 FQGNSA. V was trimmed by 5 bases and J by 5 bases, leaving 13 bases between them. This CDR3 contains 15 residues. The CDR3 region is CASSPTGGNNSPLHF. The DNA of the CDR3 is TGTGCCAGCAGCCCGACCGGGGGCAATAATTCACCCCTCCACTTT.

V usage is TRBV12-3 or TRBV12-4 and J usage is TRBJ1-2, with a tentative D call TRBD1 (5 bases). Trimming took off 7 bases at V and 4 bases at J, with 10 bases between the two ends. The CDR3 runs 12 residues. CDR3 region: CASTWGVYGYTF. In nucleotides, the CDR3 is TGTGCCAGCACCTGGGGGGTCTATGGCTACACCTTC.

This sequence joins TRBV21-1 and TRBJ2-7; the table assigns TRBD1, which was not confirmed against the DNA. TRBV21-1 is a pseudogene. CDR3 length: 15 residues. CDR3 nucleotides: TGTGCCAGCAGCTCACGGGACATTCTTACCTACGAGCAGTACTTC. It codes for CASSSRDILTYEQYF.

The CDR3 loop is CASSEASWSYEQYF. The CDR3 nucleotides read TGTGCCAGCAGTGAAGCTAGCTGGTCCTACGAGCAGTACTTC. This rearrangement joins TRBV2 to TRBJ2-7, with D uncertain. Trimming cost V 0 bases and J 1 base, with 7 bases left between them. Germline-derived CDR1 and CDR2 are SNHLY and FYNNEI. The CDR3 is made up of 14 amino acids.

V and J are TRBV5-6 and TRBJ1-1; TRBD1 aligns across 7 bases. The CDR3 loop spans 18 amino acids. Per germline, CDR1 SGHDT and CDR2 YYEEEE. V trimming: 3 bases; J trimming: 0 bases; junction bases outside the gene matches: 14. DNA for the CDR3: TGTGCCAGCAGCTGGGGGTACTCAGGGGGTTGGTTGAACACTGAAGCTTTCTTT. Translated: CASSWGYSGGWLNTEAFF.

The chain employs TRBV11-2 and TRBJ2-7, with D perhaps assigned TRBD1 or TRBD2 (5 bases each). The CDR3 is 15 residues long. The germline V gene has CDR1 SGHAT and CDR2 FQNNGV. Trimming removed 4 bases from V and 6 bases from J, with 19 bases in between. DNA for the CDR3: TGTGCCAGCAGCTCAGCACGAGTAGGGACGGCCGAGCAGTACTTC. Its protein is CASSSARVGTAEQYF.

This clone appeared a few times. V usage is TRBV21-1 and J usage is TRBJ2-3. TRBV21-1 is reported as a pseudogene. The CDR3 runs 21 residues. As DNA, the CDR3 is TGTGCCAGCAGCAAACATATCCGGGATGGGGCAGACTTCACTAGCACAGATACGCAGTATTTT. The encoded protein is CASSKHIRDGADFTSTDTQYF.

The CDR3 region has the DNA TGCGCCAGCAGACAGGGAGCTAACACTGAAGCTTTCTTT. It translates to CASRQGANTEAFF. The V gene is TRBV5-1, the J gene TRBJ1-1; tentative D call: TRBD1 (6 bases). The CDR3 loop spans 13 amino acids. Between the trimmed V and J ends, which lost 5 bases and 2 bases, there was a span of 10 bases. Looked up from germline, CDR1 is SGHRS and CDR2 is YFSETQ. The complete variable domain, with remaining parts taken from reference TRBV5-1 and TRBJ1-1, reads KAGVTQTPRYLIKTRGQQVTLSCSPISGHRSVSWYQQTPGQGLQFLFEYFSETQRNKGNFPGRFSGRQFSNSRSEMNVSTLELGDSALYLCASRQGANTEAFFGQGTRLTVV.

The chain carries TRBV7-2 and TRBJ1-5; D is ambiguous. CDR3 length: 14 residues. Deletions cut 2 bases from V and 4 bases from J, with 9 bases between. Looked up from germline, CDR1 is SGHTA and CDR2 is FQGNSA. The CDR3 region is CASSLSSGNQPQHF. CDR3 nucleotides: TGTGCCAGCAGCTTATCTTCGGGGAATCAGCCCCAGCATTTT.

This clone was found a few times. The chain recombines TRBV20-1 with TRBJ1-6; D is unresolved. With 0 bases removed from V and 10 bases from J, the gap between germline ends came to 4 bases. The CDR3 covers 11 residues. In germline, CDR1 is DFQATT, CDR2 SNEGSKA (reference sequence). CDR3 sequence reads: CSARDSSPLHF. CDR3 bases: TGCAGTGCTAGAGATTCCTCACCCCTCCACTTT.

The V and J genes are TRBV19 and TRBJ2-1, with D unresolved. Germline V CDR1 and CDR2: LNHDA, SQIVND (reference sequence). There are 14 residues in the CDR3. V was clipped by 3 bases and J by 8 bases, with 14 bases between them. CDR3 nucleotides: TGTGCCAGTAGTATTGTCTGGACCCCACATGAGCAGTTCTTC. This gives the protein CASSIVWTPHEQFF.

This chain uses TRBV6-5 with TRBJ2-7; D not resolved. V lost 0 bases and J 3 bases, leaving 12 bases between the germline ends. The CDR3 has 15 residues. CDR1 MNHEY and CDR2 SVGAGI come from the germline V gene. CDR3 region: CASSYSRRRIYEQYF. CDR3 bases: TGTGCCAGCAGTTACTCGCGGCGCAGGATCTACGAGCAGTACTTC.

The chain recombines TRBV25-1 with TRBJ1-3; D is perhaps TRBD1 (5 bases). Germline V CDR1 and CDR2: MGHDK, SYGVNS. The CDR3 has 13 amino acids. V dropped 6 bases and J dropped 2 bases, with 8 bases sitting between them. In nucleotides, the CDR3 is TGTGCCAGCAGCGGGACTCCTGGAAACACCATATATTTT. Its translation is CASSGTPGNTIYF.

The chain is built from TRBV3-1 (or the pseudogene TRBV3-2) and TRBJ2-3; a weak D match, TRBD2 (7 bases). The CDR3 is 14 residues long. Germline loops: CDR1 LGHDT, CDR2 YNNKEL (reference sequence). Between the trimmed V and J ends, which lost 4 bases and 8 bases, there was a span of 16 bases. The CDR3 reads CASSPEGGLGTQYF. The CDR3 DNA reads as TGTGCCAGCAGCCCGGAGGGGGGGCTTGGTACGCAGTATTTT.

This chain links TRBV18 with TRBJ2-7, with 8 nucleotides matching TRBD1. The CDR3 totals 13 residues. The V gene end was trimmed by 3 bases and the J gene end by 6 bases; junction bases not matched to a gene: 4. From germline, CDR1 is KGHSH and CDR2 LQKENI. The CDR3: CASSPGTGGEQYF. In DNA, the CDR3 is TGTGCCAGCTCACCTGGTACAGGGGGCGAGCAGTACTTC.

The V and J genes are TRBV19 and TRBJ1-1, with TRBD1 matching over 7 bases. Germline CDR1 and CDR2: LNHDA and SQIVND (reference sequence). The CDR3 extends over 13 amino acids. Trimming at V came to 11 bases and at J to 0 bases, leaving 6 bases not matched to a gene. The CDR3 is CAVRGDMNTEAFF. CDR3 coding DNA: TGTGCCGTCAGGGGGGACATGAACACTGAAGCTTTCTTT.